This T cell receptor beta chain is from a study of cytomegalovirus exposure and HLA in healthy donors (dated by TCRdb to the late 2010s). The study in broad terms: In an earlier analysis of under 600 of the donors, less than 350 Gb of sequence data and approximately 120 million unique TCR beta sequences from some 170 million T cells were reported. Around 330 gigabases of sequencing data and 91 million or so unique TCR sequences made up an early release that covered fewer than 650 HLA-typed donors. Of the 300 to 500 genotyped donors, approximately 81% were placed in the genetic ancestry cluster associated with self-reported Caucasian donors. The aim of the study was to test whether cataloging public T cell receptors could identify signatures of past pathogen exposure. The study profiled the T cell repertoires of hundreds of subjects by immunosequencing and related them to cytomegalovirus serostatus. Along with the roughly 610-subject first cohort, a separate validation cohort of 120 different subjects was used. To predict cytomegalovirus infection status, the study brought together high-throughput TCR immunosequencing, statistical association of individual TCRs with disease status, and machine learning. To study patterns of TCR occurrence, a later analysis re-analyzed previously published TCR beta repertoires from around 660 donors and added high-resolution HLA genotyping. Rather than using new phenotypic data, the later analysis identified candidate immune exposures from TCR beta sequences and from how often those sequences occurred across donors. An earlier analysis of nearly 600 of the donors applied high-throughput TCR beta sequencing to assess whether each TCR beta V gene segment acted as functional or pseudogenic. Donor age, sex, ethnicity and CMV serostatus were collected together with the repertoire data. A later genetic analysis used genome-wide SNP genotypes for about 55% of the 666 donors, treating that subset as a discovery cohort. All discovery cohort repertoires had been generated using a single sequencing platform. Class I and class II HLA loci were covered by the typing at four-digit resolution. The number of typed donors differed by locus: roughly 629-640 for A, B, C, DRB1 and DQB1; approximately 520 for DQA1; some 610 for DPA1; and around 490 for DPB1. Because of strong linkage in the cohort, roughly five DR-DQ haplotypes were treated as single units for association and clustering. Among 300 to 450 genotyped donors of the cohort, an average of approximately 240,000 unique TCR beta nucleotide sequences were sequenced per donor, roughly a sixth of them non-productive. Overall study outcomes, separate from this receptor: According to a later analysis, parvovirus B19, influenza, CMV and Epstein-Barr virus appeared linked to several top co-occurrence clusters. Most TCR sequences were seen in very few donors, while some public TCRs were found in many individuals. Most CMV-associated TCR beta chains appeared to be HLA-restricted in a later analysis, and the HLA associations seemed to be driven largely by CMV exposure. Seventeen rarely observed V segments, including chromosome 9 orphons, were excluded from the earlier analysis of some 590 of the donors because counts were too low. A cluster of highly shared sequence variants was judged likely to be a technical artifact of the sequencing pipeline. An association between a missense DCLRE1C variant and V-gene and J-gene trimming of TCR beta chains was found in a later genetic analysis and replicated in an independent cohort. A later analysis found that TCR association rates varied across HLA loci, with DRB1 alleles showing the most associated TCRs and HLA-C alleles the fewest. HLA typing was unavailable for some donors at each locus, so association tests used only the typed subset. The presence/absence analyses assumed that sequencing depth was roughly uniform across donors, and that assumption may not be true. A later analysis found that HLA-associated TCR beta chains were more clonally expanded and had lower generation probabilities than equally common non-associated chains. Some IMGT-functional V segments, including TRBV6-2 and TRBV6-3, could not be told apart with the 87-base-pair reads, so those segments were excluded. CMV serostatus was the only immune exposure information available for the cohort. A few of the identified cytomegalovirus-associated TCR beta chains were confirmed in vitro to be specific for cytomegalovirus antigens. In a later analysis, some 18,000 TCR beta sequences were associated with specific HLA alleles at a false discovery rate of 0.05. A further reported finding was that TCR beta sequences accurately predicted the HLA-A and HLA-B alleles for most subjects in the first cohort. An earlier analysis of 450 to 750 of the donors showed that most TCR beta V segments appeared in productive rearrangements either about 90% or about 30% of the time, which broadly matched IMGT annotations. A later genetic analysis reported fewer N-insertions in productive TCRs among donors in an Asian-associated ancestry cluster than the roughly 700-donor mean. Cytomegalovirus status was reported to be diagnosed by the classifier with high specificity and sensitivity in both the original and validation cohorts. The cohort was sequenced for TCR beta chains only, and without alpha or paired-chain data the features that could be detected were limited. When HLA alleles, especially DR and DQ, strongly co-occurred, attributing TCR associations to individual alleles was difficult. Linkage disequilibrium might explain the correlated functional status among segregating V segments, but an unknown experimental factor could not be excluded. The study listed approximately 150 TCR beta chains as associated with cytomegalovirus. It was suggested by the authors that the approach could potentially be generalized to other disease states and immunological phenotypes.

Library construction relied on the immunoSEQ multiplex PCR assay. The multiplex PCR relied on a mix of 60 forward primers for TCR Vbeta segments and 13 reverse primers for TCR Jbeta segments. The CDR3 region of rearranged TCR beta genes was amplified from genomic DNA by a multiplex PCR assay. On the Illumina HiSeq System, the amplified TCR beta libraries were sequenced as 87-base-pair reads. The study's own analysis went as follows. Across the 600 to 700 repertoires, a later analysis counted roughly 77 million unique TCR beta chains, roughly 11 million of which were shared by at least two donors. Raw reads were error-corrected and collapsed into unique sequences with a nearest-neighbor algorithm that merged closely related sequences to remove PCR and sequencing errors. Alignment of CDR3 sequences to IMGT reference sequences was used to assign V, D and J gene segments. For a sequence to be retained, at least a six-nucleotide match to both a V gene segment and a J gene segment was required. A rearrangement was called productive if the CDR3 had no stop codons and remained in frame with V and J, and every other rearrangement was called non-productive. Following IMGT convention, CDR3 was defined as the stretch from the second conserved V-encoded cysteine up to the conserved J-encoded phenylalanine. The earlier analysis of about 620 of the donors excluded sequences that lacked an unambiguous match to a single V gene segment. An earlier analysis of 587 of the donors classified V segments as functional when productive rearrangements were above 56.7% and as segregating when the standard deviation between donors was above 5%. A statistical classification framework was developed to diagnose cytomegalovirus status using the catalog of TCR beta chain sequences. In a later analysis, V and J genes were assigned by comparing TCR nucleotide sequences against IMGT/GENE-DB human TR gene sequences. The TCRdist pipeline was used in a later analysis to assign CDR3 sequences and most-parsimonious VDJ recombination scenarios. In a later analysis, each TCR beta chain was defined by its CDR3 amino acid sequence together with its V-gene family, and reads without a unique V-gene family were excluded. As a way to deal with suspected cross-contamination and a sequencing artifact, a later analysis dropped approximately 570 nucleotide sequences that were highly shared and had low generation probability. In a later analysis, a clonal expansion index for each public chain was calculated from normalized within-repertoire ranks of inferred template counts. A later analysis computed generation probabilities with a VDJ recombination model fitted to out-of-frame rearrangements, and checked the results against IGoR. In a later analysis, TCR-TCR, TCR-HLA and TCR-CMV co-occurrence was scored with hypergeometric tests, and a repertoire-size bias correction was applied to TCR pairs. False discovery rates were estimated in a later analysis by permuting HLA or CMV assignments 20 times. In a later analysis, co-occurring TCRs were grouped using DBSCAN, with TCRdist sequence similarity added in when clustering inside HLA-allele-positive subsets. For co-occurrence clustering, repertoires with fewer than 30,000 or more than 120,000 public chains were excluded, along with roughly 5 repertoires with anomalous nucleotide sharing. TCRdb retrieved this table from immuneACCESS and kept in-frame rearrangements only. Not all clones are present; in checked studies, unresolved V genes account for under half, and no reason is known for the remainder. Clonal size and the V and J genes are those of that table, whereas D and trimming came from the DNA. The sample's table lists a count of 150,000 or so clones. The top ten clonotypes cover roughly 1.9% of the sample.

The cohort was made up of 666 healthy bone marrow donors. Cohort members were all nominally healthy when sampled, although unrecorded immune exposures were likely present. The donor was CMV seronegative and belonged to the group of 350 to 400 seronegative cohort members. Each donor provided a peripheral blood sample, and peripheral blood mononuclear cells were used for TCR beta sequencing. The Qiagen DNeasy Blood Extraction Kit was used to extract genomic DNA from the blood cell samples. The V and J ends are trimmed by 1 base and 5 bases, leaving 14 bases between them. The CDR3 runs 15 residues from the cysteine to the phenylalanine. Only the CDR3 portion is preserved as DNA: 45 bases, with reading frame beginning at the first base. Sequences SQVTM (CDR1) and ANQGSEA (CDR2) are obtained from the germline V gene. In regard to this clone: Its antigen is not yet known.

This clonotype was sampled from a man aged 30 to 39 in good health and CMV-seronegative. In this chain, TRBV29-1 is recombined with TRBJ1-4, and perhaps TRBD1 as D gene, on 6 matching bases. Sequencing used PBMCs. The DNA sequence reads TGCAGCGTTGAAGCCGGACAGCCCTTCAATGAAAAACTGTTTTTT. Translated, this gives CSVEAGQPFNEKLFF.